This is a list of T cell receptor beta chains from one sample in a study of cytomegalovirus exposure and HLA in healthy donors. The assay was immunoSEQ multiplex PCR, and TCRdb's table has in-frame clones only and misses some. The sample consists of about 170,000 clones, 80% to 85% of them appearing once. The sequencing input was PBMCs. These receptors originate from a male donor in good health and CMV-seronegative. Each CDR3 is given without its conserved first and last residue. Clone size, where shown, is once, few, many, or a class for clones that have expanded.

V: TRBV5-6; size: few; J: TRBJ1-1; CDR3: ASSPTPHRGEAF
V: TRBV9; size: -; J: TRBJ1-1; CDR3: ASSAQGEAF
V: TRBV6-6; size: -; J: TRBJ2-2; CDR3: ASSYFPGLGAGELF
V: TRBV5-1; size: -; J: TRBJ2-3; CDR3: ASSLDGQGTDTQY
V: TRBV4-1; size: once; J: TRBJ1-5; CDR3: ASSQVVGHPQH
V: TRBV5-1; size: -; J: TRBJ2-7; CDR3: ASSPGTGSSYEQY
V: TRBV7-9; size: -; J: TRBJ1-1; CDR3: ASSSLTLRVANTEAF
V: TRBV30; size: -; J: TRBJ2-5; CDR3: AWTPGGLETQY
V: TRBV5-6; size: -; J: TRBJ1-1; CDR3: ASSLALSRMNTEAF
V: TRBV27; size: -; J: TRBJ1-2; CDR3: ASSFLFTGLVNYGYT
V: TRBV30; size: -; J: TRBJ2-7; CDR3: AWSTSGEQY
V: TRBV15; size: -; J: TRBJ2-1; CDR3: ATSRDRNSNEQF
V: TRBV7-9; size: -; J: TRBJ1-1; CDR3: ASSLAQVGHTEAF
V: TRBV9; size: -; J: TRBJ1-2; CDR3: ASSYHPGTGGSDGYT
V: TRBV7-2; size: few; J: TRBJ1-1; CDR3: ASSLVSQTGADTEAF
V: TRBV10-3; size: -; J: TRBJ1-4; CDR3: AISDTGEKLF
V: TRBV19; size: -; J: TRBJ2-1; CDR3: ASTDTGTYNEQF
V: TRBV28; size: -; J: TRBJ1-2; CDR3: ASRILTGGAYGYT
V: TRBV4-3; size: -; J: TRBJ1-5; CDR3: ASSRSRRNDQPQH
V: TRBV5-1; size: -; J: TRBJ2-1; CDR3: ASSWGQGGEQF
V: TRBV7-9; size: -; J: TRBJ2-5; CDR3: ASRYRGEETQY
V: TRBV21-1; size: -; J: TRBJ2-5; CDR3: ASSIRTRGETQY
V: TRBV19; size: once; J: TRBJ2-5; CDR3: ASSIEDRAETQY
V: TRBV4-1; size: -; J: TRBJ1-1; CDR3: ASSQDLNPARSLEAF
V: TRBV19; size: -; J: TRBJ2-1; CDR3: ASRTGNEQF
V: TRBV7-8; size: -; J: TRBJ1-4; CDR3: ASSLYSGGTGREKLF
V: TRBV5-1; size: -; J: TRBJ1-1; CDR3: ASSLGQGGFSTEAF
V: TRBV2; size: -; J: TRBJ2-2; CDR3: ASRLVELF
V: TRBV18; size: once; J: TRBJ1-2; CDR3: ASSPPSGQGPYGYT
V: TRBV6-1; size: -; J: TRBJ1-5; CDR3: ASSSDRGGQPQH
V: TRBV6-6; size: once; J: TRBJ2-6; CDR3: ASMTGRLSGANVLT
V: TRBV6-1; size: once; J: TRBJ1-1; CDR3: ASSSRVNTEAF
V: TRBV7-2; size: -; J: TRBJ2-4; CDR3: ASSLSGLVAKNIQY
V: TRBV5-5; size: -; J: TRBJ2-2; CDR3: ASSLMGGGVDTGELF
V: TRBV2; size: few; J: TRBJ2-7; CDR3: ARSTDYGEQY
V: TRBV4-1; size: once; J: TRBJ1-5; CDR3: ASSQDAGRRGNQPQH
V: TRBV5-1; size: -; J: TRBJ1-6; CDR3: ASSQNTGLGHSPLH
V: TRBV6-1; size: -; J: TRBJ1-4; CDR3: ASNLNGQGFEKLF
V: TRBV13; size: -; J: TRBJ2-5; CDR3: ASSFRLADETQY
V: TRBV6-6; size: -; J: TRBJ2-5; CDR3: ASSSNRDRQRETQY
V: TRBV5-1; size: -; J: TRBJ2-5; CDR3: ASSADRVETQY
V: TRBV13; size: -; J: TRBJ2-6; CDR3: ASSLYILGANVLT
V: TRBV7-6; size: -; J: TRBJ1-4; CDR3: ASSGGRSSNEKLF